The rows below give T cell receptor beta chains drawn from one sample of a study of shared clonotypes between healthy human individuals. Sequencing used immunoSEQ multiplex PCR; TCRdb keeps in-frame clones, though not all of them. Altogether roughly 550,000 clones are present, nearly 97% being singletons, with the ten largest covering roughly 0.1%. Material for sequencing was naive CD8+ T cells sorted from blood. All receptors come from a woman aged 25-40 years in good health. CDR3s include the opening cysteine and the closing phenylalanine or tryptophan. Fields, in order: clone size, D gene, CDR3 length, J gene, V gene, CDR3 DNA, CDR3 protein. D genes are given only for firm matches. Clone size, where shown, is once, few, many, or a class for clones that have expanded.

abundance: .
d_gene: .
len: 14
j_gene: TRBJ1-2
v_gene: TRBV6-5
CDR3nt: TGTGCCAGCAGTTACTCGATATATCCCTATGGCTACACCTTC
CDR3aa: CASSYSIYPYGYTF

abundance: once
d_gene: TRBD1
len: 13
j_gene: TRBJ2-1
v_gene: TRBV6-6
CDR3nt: TGTGCCAGCAGTTTGACAGGGAGCCATGAGCAGTTCTTC
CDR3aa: CASSLTGSHEQFF

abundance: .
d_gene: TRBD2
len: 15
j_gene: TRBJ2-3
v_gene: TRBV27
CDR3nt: TGTGCCAGCAGGCCTGGGGCTAGCGGGACAGATACGCAGTATTTT
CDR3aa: CASRPGASGTDTQYF

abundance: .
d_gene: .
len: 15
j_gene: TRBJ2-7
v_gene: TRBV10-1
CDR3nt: TGCGCCAGCAGTGAGTCAAGAGGGACTGGGTACGAGCAGTACTTC
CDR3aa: CASSESRGTGYEQYF

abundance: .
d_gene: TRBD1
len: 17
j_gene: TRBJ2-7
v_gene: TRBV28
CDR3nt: TGTGCCAGCAGCCCGATGACAGGGCCCCATCCGACCTACGAGCAGTACTTC
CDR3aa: CASSPMTGPHPTYEQYF

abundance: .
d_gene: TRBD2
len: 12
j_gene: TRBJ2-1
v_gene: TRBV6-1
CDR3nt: TGTGCCAGCAGGACACTAGCGGTTGAGCAGTTCTTC
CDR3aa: CASRTLAVEQFF

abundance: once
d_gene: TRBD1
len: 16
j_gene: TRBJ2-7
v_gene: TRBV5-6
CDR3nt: TGTGCCAGCAGCGGGAGGCAGTTCTTGACAGGGGGAGAGCAGTACTTC
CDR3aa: CASSGRQFLTGGEQYF

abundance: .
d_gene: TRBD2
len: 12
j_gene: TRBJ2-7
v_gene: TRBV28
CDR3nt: TGTGCCAGCAGCCTCGGGGGGTACGAGCAGTACTTC
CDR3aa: CASSLGGYEQYF

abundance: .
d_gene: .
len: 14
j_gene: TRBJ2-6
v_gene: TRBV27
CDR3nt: TGTGCCAGCAGCTGGGGCTCTGGGGCCAACGTCCTGACTTTC
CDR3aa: CASSWGSGANVLTF

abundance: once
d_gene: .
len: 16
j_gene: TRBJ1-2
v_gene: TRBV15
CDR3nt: TGTGCCACCAGCCCGCCCTGGGTCGGGGGAAGTCGGGGCTACACCTTC
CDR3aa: CATSPPWVGGSRGYTF

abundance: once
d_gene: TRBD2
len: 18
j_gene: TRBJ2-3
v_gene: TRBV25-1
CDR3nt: TGTGCCAGCAGTAAAACCTCCCTTGCGGGAGAGGGCACAGATACGCAGTATTTT
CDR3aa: CASSKTSLAGEGTDTQYF

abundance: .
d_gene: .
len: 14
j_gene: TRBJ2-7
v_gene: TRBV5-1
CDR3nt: TGCGCCAGCAGCTTTGAGGGGACCACCGACGAGCAGTACTTC
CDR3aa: CASSFEGTTDEQYF

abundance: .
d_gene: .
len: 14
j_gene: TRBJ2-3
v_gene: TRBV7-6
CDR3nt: TGTGCCAGCAGCTTGGAGACAGCCACAGATACGCAGTATTTT
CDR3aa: CASSLETATDTQYF

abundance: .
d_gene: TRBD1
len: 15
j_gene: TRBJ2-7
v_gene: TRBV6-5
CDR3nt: TGTGCCAGCAGTTTAAAGGGGGCCCTGAACTACGAGCAGTACTTC
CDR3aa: CASSLKGALNYEQYF

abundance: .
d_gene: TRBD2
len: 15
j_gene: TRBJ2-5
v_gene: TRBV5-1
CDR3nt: TGCGCCAGCAGCCCCAGCCAGCGGGAGGGAGAGACCCAGTACTTC
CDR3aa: CASSPSQREGETQYF

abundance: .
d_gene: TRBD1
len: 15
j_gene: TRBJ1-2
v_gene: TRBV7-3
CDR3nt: TGTGCCAGCAGCCTCGGGACAGGGGGGATCAATGGCTACACCTTC
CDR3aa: CASSLGTGGINGYTF

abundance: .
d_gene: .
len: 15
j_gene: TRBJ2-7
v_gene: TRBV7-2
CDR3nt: TGTGCCAGCAGCCCCGGACTTACAAGCTCCTACGAGCAGTACTTC
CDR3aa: CASSPGLTSSYEQYF

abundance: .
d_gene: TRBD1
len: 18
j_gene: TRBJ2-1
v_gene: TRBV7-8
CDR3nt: TGTGCCAGCAGCTCCTTTGAAGGGGACAGGGGATTCTACAATGAGCAGTTCTTC
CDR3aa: CASSSFEGDRGFYNEQFF

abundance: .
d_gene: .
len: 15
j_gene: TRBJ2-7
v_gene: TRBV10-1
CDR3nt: TGCGCCAGCAGTGAGTCGAGGGGTGGGTCCTACGAGCAGTACTTC
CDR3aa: CASSESRGGSYEQYF

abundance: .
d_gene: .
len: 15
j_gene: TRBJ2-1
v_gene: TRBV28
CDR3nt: TGTGCCAGCAGTAGGGAGTTAGGATCCTACAATGAGCAGTTCTTC
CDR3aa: CASSRELGSYNEQFF

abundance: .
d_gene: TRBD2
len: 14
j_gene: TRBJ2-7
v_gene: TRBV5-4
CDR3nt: TGTGCCAGCAGCAAGGGACTAGAGAGGTACGAGCAGTACTTC
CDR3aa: CASSKGLERYEQYF

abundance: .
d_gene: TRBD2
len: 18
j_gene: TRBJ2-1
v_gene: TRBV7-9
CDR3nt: TGTGCCAGCAGCTCCCGGACTAGCGGGGGTAGCTCCTACAATGAGCAGTTCTTC
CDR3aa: CASSSRTSGGSSYNEQFF

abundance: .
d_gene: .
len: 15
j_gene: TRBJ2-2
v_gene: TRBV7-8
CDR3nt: TGTGCCAGCAGCTCAAGAAGGGCGAACACCGGGGAGCTGTTTTTT
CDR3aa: CASSSRRANTGELFF

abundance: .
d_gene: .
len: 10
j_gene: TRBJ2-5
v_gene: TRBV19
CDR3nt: TGTGCCAGTAGTAGGGAGACCCAGTACTTC
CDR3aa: CASSRETQYF

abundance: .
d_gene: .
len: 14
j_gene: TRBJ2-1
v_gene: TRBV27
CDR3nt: TGTGCCAGCAGTTTACGGGGGCAAATGAATGAGCAGTTCTTC
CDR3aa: CASSLRGQMNEQFF

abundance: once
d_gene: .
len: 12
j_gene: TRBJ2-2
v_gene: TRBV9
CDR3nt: TGTGCCAGCCCGGGCAACACCGGGGAGCTGTTTTTT
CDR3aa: CASPGNTGELFF

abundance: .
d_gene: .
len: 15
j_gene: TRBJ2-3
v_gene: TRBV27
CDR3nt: TGTGCCAGCAGTTTTTCGGAAGGTTGGACAGATACGCAGTATTTT
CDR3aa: CASSFSEGWTDTQYF

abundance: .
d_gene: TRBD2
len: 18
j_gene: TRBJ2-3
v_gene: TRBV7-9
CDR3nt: TGTGCCAGCAGCTTAGCGGCCGGGACTAGCGGGAGTGCCCATACGCAGTATTTT
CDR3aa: CASSLAAGTSGSAHTQYF

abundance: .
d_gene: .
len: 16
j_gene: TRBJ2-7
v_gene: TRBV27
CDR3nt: TGTGCCAGCAGTTTATTTTCAGGGTTGGGTTCCTACGAGCAGTACTTC
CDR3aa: CASSLFSGLGSYEQYF

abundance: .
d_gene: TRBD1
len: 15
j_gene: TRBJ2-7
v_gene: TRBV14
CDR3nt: TGTGCCAGCAGCCAAGTGCCGGACAGGGTCTACGAGCAGTACTTC
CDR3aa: CASSQVPDRVYEQYF

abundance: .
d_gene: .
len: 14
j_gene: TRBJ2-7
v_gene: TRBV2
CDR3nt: TGTGCCAGCAGTGACGGCGGGACCTCCTACGAGCAGTACTTC
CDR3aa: CASSDGGTSYEQYF

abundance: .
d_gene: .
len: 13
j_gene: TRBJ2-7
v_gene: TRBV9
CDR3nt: TGTGCCAGCAGCTTTGGGACGGAGCACGAGCAGTACTTC
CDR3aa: CASSFGTEHEQYF

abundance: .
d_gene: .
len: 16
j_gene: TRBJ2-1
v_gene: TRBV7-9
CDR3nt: TGTGCCAGCAGCCCAGTGGGGTCCAACCCCTACAATGAGCAGTTCTTC
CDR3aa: CASSPVGSNPYNEQFF

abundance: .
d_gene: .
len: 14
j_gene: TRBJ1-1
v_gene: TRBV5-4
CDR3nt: TGTGCCAGCAGCTATAGGGGGGGGCCCACTGAAGCTTTCTTT
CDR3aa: CASSYRGGPTEAFF

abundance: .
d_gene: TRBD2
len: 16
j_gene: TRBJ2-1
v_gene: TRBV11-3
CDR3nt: TGTGCCAGCAGCTCAGATAGCGGGAGGGTCTACAATGAGCAGTTCTTC
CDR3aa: CASSSDSGRVYNEQFF

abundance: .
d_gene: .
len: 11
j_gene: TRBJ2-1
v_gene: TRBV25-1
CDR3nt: TGTGCCAGCAGTGGGGGAGGTGAGCAGTTCTTC
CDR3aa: CASSGGGEQFF

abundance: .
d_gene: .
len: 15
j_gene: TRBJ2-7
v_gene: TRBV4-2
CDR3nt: TGTGCCAGCAGCCAAGATTTTGGGGGATCCTACGAGCAGTACTTC
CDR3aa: CASSQDFGGSYEQYF

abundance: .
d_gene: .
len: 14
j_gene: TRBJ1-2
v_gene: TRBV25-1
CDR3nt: TGTGCCAGCAGTGACCGCAGGGGAGACTATGGCTACACCTTC
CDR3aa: CASSDRRGDYGYTF

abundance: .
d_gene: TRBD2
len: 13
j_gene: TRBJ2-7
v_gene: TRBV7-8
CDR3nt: TGTGCCAGCGTAGCGGGAGGTTCCTACGAGCAGTACTTC
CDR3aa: CASVAGGSYEQYF

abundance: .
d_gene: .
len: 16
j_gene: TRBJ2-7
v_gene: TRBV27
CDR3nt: TGTGCCAGCTCGATCATTGAGAGGGCAGGGGTCGACGAGCAGTACTTC
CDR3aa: CASSIIERAGVDEQYF

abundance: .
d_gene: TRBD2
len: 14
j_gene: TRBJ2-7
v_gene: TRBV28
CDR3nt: TGTGCCAGCAGCCCACCCGGGGGGTCCTACGAGCAGTACTTC
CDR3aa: CASSPPGGSYEQYF

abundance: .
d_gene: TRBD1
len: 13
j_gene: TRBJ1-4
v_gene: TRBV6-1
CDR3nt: TGTGCCAGTGGGGGACAGGGGCCGCCGAAACTGTTTTTT
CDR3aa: CASGGQGPPKLFF

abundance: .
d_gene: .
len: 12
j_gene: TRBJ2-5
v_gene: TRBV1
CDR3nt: TGCACCAGCAGCCAGGACCGGGACCCCGAGGACTTC
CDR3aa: CTSSQDRDPEDF

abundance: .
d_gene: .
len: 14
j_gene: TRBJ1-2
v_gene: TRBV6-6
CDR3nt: TGTGCCAGCAGTTACGATGGGCCTCCTTATGGCTACACCTTC
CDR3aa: CASSYDGPPYGYTF

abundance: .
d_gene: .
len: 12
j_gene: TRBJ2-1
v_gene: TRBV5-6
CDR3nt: TGTGCCAGCAGCTGGGAGGCGGGGTTACAGTTCTTC
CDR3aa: CASSWEAGLQFF

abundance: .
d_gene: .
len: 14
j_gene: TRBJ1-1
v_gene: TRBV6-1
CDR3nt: TGTGCCAGCAGTGTACCGGGGGTCGGTACTGAAGCTTTCTTT
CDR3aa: CASSVPGVGTEAFF

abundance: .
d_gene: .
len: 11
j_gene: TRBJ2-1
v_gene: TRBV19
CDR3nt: TGTGCCAGTAGTATGGCCAATGAGCAGTTCTTC
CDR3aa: CASSMANEQFF

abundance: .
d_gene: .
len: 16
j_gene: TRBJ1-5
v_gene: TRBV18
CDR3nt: TGTGCCAGCTCACCAATCGGGGGGGCTAGCAATCAGCCCCAGCATTTT
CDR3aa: CASSPIGGASNQPQHF

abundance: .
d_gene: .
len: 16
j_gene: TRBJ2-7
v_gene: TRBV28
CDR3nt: TGTGCCAGCAGCACACCCCGGGAGTTGCGCTCCTACGAGCAGTACTTC
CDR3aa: CASSTPRELRSYEQYF

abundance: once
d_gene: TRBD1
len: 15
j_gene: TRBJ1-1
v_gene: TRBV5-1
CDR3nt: TGCGCCAGCAGCTTGGCAGGGGGAATGAACACTGAAGCTTTCTTT
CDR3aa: CASSLAGGMNTEAFF

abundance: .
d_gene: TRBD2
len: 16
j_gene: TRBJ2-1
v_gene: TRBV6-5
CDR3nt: TGTGCCAGCAGTTATTCCGTGGGACTAGTAAGTGATGAGCAGTTCTTC
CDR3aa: CASSYSVGLVSDEQFF

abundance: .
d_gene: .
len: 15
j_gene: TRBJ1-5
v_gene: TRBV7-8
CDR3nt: TGTGCCAGCAGCCCGTCCGGGACATGGGTACGGCCCCAGCATTTT
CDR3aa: CASSPSGTWVRPQHF

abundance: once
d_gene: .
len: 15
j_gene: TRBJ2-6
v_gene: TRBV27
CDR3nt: TGTGCCAGCTGTCATTCAGGCTCTGGGGCCAACGTCCTGACTTTC
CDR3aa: CASCHSGSGANVLTF

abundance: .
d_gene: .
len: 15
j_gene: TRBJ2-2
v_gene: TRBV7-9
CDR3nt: TGTGCCAGCAGCTTGGAAGGAGTGGGCACCGGGGAGCTGTTTTTT
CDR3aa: CASSLEGVGTGELFF